A selection of T cell receptor beta chains follows, all from one sample in a study of cytomegalovirus exposure and HLA in healthy donors. The protocol was immunoSEQ multiplex PCR, while the TCRdb copy is restricted to in-frame clones and leaves out a portion. The sample lists 55,000 to 80,000 clones, 85% to 90% occurring once. Sample: PBMCs. These receptors were taken from a female donor in good health and CMV-seronegative. Each CDR3 is given with its conserved first and last residue. A D gene is named only where the DNA matches it firmly. Size is omitted from some rows. Given values are once, few, many or a class for expanded clones.

V	D	size	J	DNA	CDR3
TRBV7-9	TRBD1	-	TRBJ1-5	TGTGCCAGCAGCCTGGGACAGGGCAACCAGCCCCAGCATTTT	CASSLGQGNQPQHF
TRBV14	-	-	TRBJ1-5	TGTGCCAGCAGCCAAAATGAAGGGGGTAGTTGTGCTGGCAATCAGCCCCAGCATTTT	CASSQNEGGSCAGNQPQHF
TRBV9	TRBD1	-	TRBJ2-7	TGTGCCAGCAGCCCCGGGACAGCCTACTACGAGCAGTACTTC	CASSPGTAYYEQYF
TRBV28	-	-	TRBJ2-1	TGTGCCAGCAGAGACAGAGAGTGGGAGCAGTTCTTC	CASRDREWEQFF
TRBV6-5	TRBD1	-	TRBJ2-3	TGTGCCAGCAGCTCAACCGGGACAGGTACAGATACGCAGTATTTT	CASSSTGTGTDTQYF
TRBV9	TRBD2	-	TRBJ2-1	TGTGCCAGCGCCACCAGGACTAGCGATTTATACAATGAGCAGTTCTTC	CASATRTSDLYNEQFF
TRBV9	TRBD2	-	TRBJ2-1	TGTGCCAGCAGCTTGTCCGGGGGGGTCAATGAGCAGTTCTTC	CASSLSGGVNEQFF
TRBV6-5	TRBD1	once	TRBJ1-1	TGTGCCAGCAGACTGAACAGGGGGAACACTGAAGCTTTCTTT	CASRLNRGNTEAFF
TRBV9	-	-	TRBJ2-5	TGTGCCAGCAGCGTAGGACTATTGTACCAAGAGACCCAGTACTTC	CASSVGLLYQETQYF
TRBV2	-	-	TRBJ1-5	TGTGCCAGCAGTGAATCGATCAGGCTCAATCAGCCCCAGCATTTT	CASSESIRLNQPQHF
TRBV19	-	-	TRBJ2-2	TGTGCCACCCGACAGAACATGAACACCGGGGAGCTGTTTTTT	CATRQNMNTGELFF
TRBV30	-	-	TRBJ2-1	TGTGCCTGGAGTGCCCTTTTATCGAATGAGCAGTTCTTC	CAWSALLSNEQFF
TRBV6-6	TRBD2	-	TRBJ2-2	TGTGCCAGCAAAAAGAAGCGGGAGGAGAGCGGGGAGCTGTTTTTT	CASKKKREESGELFF
TRBV7-9	TRBD2	-	TRBJ2-7	TGTGCCAGCAGCTTGGGGCTAGCGGGATCACTAATATCCTACGAGCAGTACTTC	CASSLGLAGSLISYEQYF
TRBV7-3	TRBD2	-	TRBJ2-1	TGTGCCAGCAGCTCCCCCACTAGCGGGAGTGCTGGGAGCTCCTACAATGAGCAGTTCTTC	CASSSPTSGSAGSSYNEQFF
TRBV9	TRBD1	-	TRBJ2-1	TGTGCCAGCAGCGTAGCGGCCCGGGACAGGGGGCCTAGAGATGAGCAGTTCTTC	CASSVAARDRGPRDEQFF
TRBV30	-	-	TRBJ1-1	TGTGCCTGGAGTGTGCAGATTACTGAAGCTTTCTTT	CAWSVQITEAFF
TRBV7-9	TRBD1	-	TRBJ1-1	TGTGCCAGCAGCAGACACAGGGGGCGTAGGACTGAAGCTTTCTTT	CASSRHRGRRTEAFF
TRBV28	TRBD1	-	TRBJ1-2	TGTGCCAGCAGTCTGGGGGACAGGATCCTCTCTGGCTACACCTTC	CASSLGDRILSGYTF
TRBV5-8	-	-	TRBJ2-1	TGTGCCAGCAGATTACGGACGGGGCAGGGGAACAATGAGCAGTTCTTC	CASRLRTGQGNNEQFF
TRBV5-1	TRBD1	-	TRBJ1-6	TGCGCCAGCAGCTTGGCCATGGGACAGGTTAATTCACCCCTCCACTTT	CASSLAMGQVNSPLHF
TRBV9	TRBD1	few	TRBJ1-4	TGTGCCAGCAGCGTAGCTCGACAGGGGAACCAAAAACTGTTTTTT	CASSVARQGNQKLFF
TRBV5-1	-	-	TRBJ2-1	TGCGCCAGCAGCTTGGGACTAGGGTACAATGAGCAGTTCTTC	CASSLGLGYNEQFF
TRBV7-9	-	few	TRBJ2-3	TGTGCCAGCAGCTTCCAGGGGACAGATACGCAGTATTTT	CASSFQGTDTQYF
TRBV4-3	TRBD2	-	TRBJ2-2	TGCGCCAGCAGCCGAGTTAGCGGGAGTCAGTACACCGGGGAGCTGTTTTTT	CASSRVSGSQYTGELFF
TRBV5-1	-	-	TRBJ2-2	TGCGCCAGCAGCTTGTTACAGGGTAGCACCGGGGAGCTGTTTTTT	CASSLLQGSTGELFF
TRBV7-3	TRBD2	-	TRBJ2-3	TGTGCCAGCAGCTCCCGGGGAGGGGTTACAGATACGCAGTATTTT	CASSSRGGVTDTQYF
TRBV10-3	-	-	TRBJ1-1	TGTGCCATCAGTGAGACAGGTGGTGAAGCTTTCTTT	CAISETGGEAFF
TRBV19	TRBD2	-	TRBJ2-1	TGTGCCAGTAGTCTTATAGCGGGGGGGCCTATCAATGAGCAGTTCTTC	CASSLIAGGPINEQFF
TRBV4-2	TRBD1	-	TRBJ1-3	TGTGCCAGCAGCCAAGATTATCGAGGGACAGGGGCTGGAAACACCATATATTTT	CASSQDYRGTGAGNTIYF